The 10 T cell receptor beta chains below were found in one sample sequenced in a study of T-cell reconstitution after alpha-beta-depleted transplantation in children. As it was prepared, the TCRbeta library received unique molecular identifiers. TCRdb re-analysed the PCR reads in MiXCR, keeping a single row per CDR3 protein. The sample carries 300,000 to 400,000 distinct CDR3 sequences, roughly 15% recorded once. This specimen consisted of PBMCs, mostly from graft donor cells, obtained 360 days after TCRalphabeta/CD19-depleted stem cell transplant. These receptors were collected from a male patient under 10 years old who had a stem cell transplant for acute lymphoblastic leukemia, so the T cells may come from the graft donor.

The V and J genes are TRBV29-1 and TRBJ1-2, with 9 bases fitting TRBD1. With V trimmed by 6 bases and J by 4 bases, 3 bases remained unmatched. CDR1 is SQVTM and CDR2 is ANQGSEA in the germline V gene. The CDR3 has 12 amino acids. CDR3 sequence: CSVLTGGYGYTF. In DNA, the CDR3 is TGCAGCGTCCTGACAGGGGGCTATGGCTACACCTTC.

The rearrangement joins TRBV11-3 to TRBJ2-1; 7 positions agree with TRBD2. CDR3 length: 16 amino acids. V trimming: 0 bases; J trimming: 3 bases; junction bases outside the gene matches: 5. Germline V gene lookup returns CDR1 SGHNT and CDR2 YENEEA. This CDR3 is CASSLDGGSVYNEQFF. In DNA, the CDR3 is TGTGCCAGCAGCTTAGACGGCGGGAGCGTCTACAATGAGCAGTTCTTC.

CDR3 nucleotide sequence: TGTGCCAGCAGGGAGTACGAATATCAGGGAGTGACCCAGTACTTC. This translates into CASREYEYQGVTQYF. The chain is built from TRBV2 and TRBJ2-5; D is tentatively TRBD1 or TRBD2 (5 bases each). In germline, CDR1 is SNHLY, CDR2 FYNNEI. This CDR3 spans 15 amino acids. Trimming took 6 bases from V and 7 from J, leaving 21 bases between them. Together with reference TRBV2 and TRBJ2-5, the CDR3 gives the full variable domain: EPEVTQTPSHQVTQMGQEVILRCVPISNHLYFYWYRQILGQKVEFLVSFYNNEISEKSEIFDDQFSVERPDGSNFTLKIRSTKLEDSAMYFCASREYEYQGVTQYFGPGTRLLVL.

This clonotype was seen many times. J is TRBJ2-5 and V is TRBV5-1; 8 positions agree with TRBD1. The length of the CDR3 is 16 residues. The germline CDR1 and CDR2 sequences are SGHRS and YFSETQ. V lost 0 bases to trimming and J lost 1 base; unmatched junction nucleotides: 5. The CDR3, as DNA: TGCGCCAGCAGCTTGGCCGGGACAGGTTTCCAAGAGACCCAGTACTTC. It specifies CASSLAGTGFQETQYF.

This clonotype was picked up a small number of times. The chain is built from TRBV19 and TRBJ2-1; D call uncertain. Trimming shortened V by 6 bases and J by 8 bases, and 14 bases separated the two germline ends. The CDR3 is 13 amino acids. Germline V lookup: CDR1 LNHDA, CDR2 SQIVND (reference sequence). CDR3 residues: CASSTYGLYEQFF. CDR3 DNA sequence: TGTGCCAGTAGCACCTACGGGTTGTATGAGCAGTTCTTC.

The chain joins TRBV12-3 or TRBV12-4 to TRBJ2-3; 10 nucleotides match TRBD1. The CDR3 contains 15 residues. Trimming removed 3 bases from V and 5 bases from J; junction bases left unmatched: 5. This chain's CDR3 is CASSFWGQGQDTQYF. The CDR3 region has the DNA TGTGCCAGCAGTTTCTGGGGACAGGGGCAAGATACGCAGTATTTT.

This clonotype has just a few counts. This chain links TRBV6-2 or TRBV6-3 with TRBJ2-1; no clear D. V gave up 7 bases and J gave up 9 bases, with 10 bases separating them. The CDR3 length is 11 residues. Looked up from germline, CDR1 is MNHEY and CDR2 is SVGEGT. In DNA form, the CDR3 reads TGTGCCAGCACCCTGGGAATTGAGCAGTTCTTC. Residues: CASTLGIEQFF.

This clonotype came up many times. The chain combines TRBV20-1 with TRBJ2-7; D is perhaps TRBD1 (6 bases). The CDR3 loop spans 14 amino acids. The V end lost 5 bases, the J end lost 0 bases, and 14 bases lay between the germline ends. The germline V gene encodes CDR1 DFQATT and CDR2 SNEGSKA (reference sequence). CDR3 region: CSARPGHNSYEQYF. The DNA of the CDR3 is TGCAGTGCTCGGCCGGGACATAACTCCTACGAGCAGTACTTC.

J is TRBJ2-1 and V is TRBV4-1; possibly TRBD1 for D (6 bases). Looked up from germline, CDR1 is MGHRA and CDR2 is YSYEKL. The CDR3 totals 19 residues. The V and J ends lost 4 bases and 0 bases respectively, with 22 bases between them. CDR3 residues: CASSRGGRITGSSYNEQFF. CDR3 coding DNA: TGCGCCAGCAGCCGGGGCGGTCGTATCACAGGGAGCTCCTACAATGAGCAGTTCTTC.

At least ten counts were recorded for this clonotype. The V and J genes are TRBV29-1 and TRBJ1-1; D gene uncertain. Trimming pared 4 bases from V and 4 bases from J, leaving 10 bases between. CDR1 and CDR2 (germline): SQVTM, ANQGSEA. The CDR3 runs to 12 residues. CDR3 bases: TGCAGCGTTGTAGGGTTGGGCACTGAAGCTTTCTTT. It yields the protein CSVVGLGTEAFF.